This T cell receptor (beta chain) was sequenced for a study of cytomegalovirus exposure and HLA in healthy donors. The study's findings and limits: Earlier analysis looked at TCR beta V segments, and most were productive about 90% or about 30% of the time. Reportedly, a later analysis found an Asian-associated ancestry cluster had fewer N-insertions than the roughly 700-donor mean.

Per germline, CDR1 SGHRS and CDR2 YFSETQ. The length of the CDR3 is 14 residues. Trimming took off 2 bases at V and 3 bases at J, with 11 bases between the two ends. Comments on this clone: Its antigen remains unidentified.

The study ran its PCR with 60 Vbeta and 13 Jbeta primers. Method: immunoSEQ multiplex PCR; TCRdb's copy keeps in-frame clones and lacks some. The repertoire holds some 86,000 clones, with roughly 83% as singletons. The chain is built from TRBV5-1 and TRBJ1-1, with a possible D match to TRBD1 (6 bases). This TCR came from a woman aged 40 to 55 in good health and CMV-seropositive. Material for sequencing was PBMCs. In nucleotides, the CDR3 is TGCGCCAGCAGCTTCCGAGGGGGGGACACTGAAGCTTTCTTT. It specifies CASSFRGGDTEAFF.